The T cell receptor (beta chain) under discussion was sequenced for a study of T cell repertoires in cytomegalovirus infection (dated by TCRdb to between 2017 and 2020). Study-wide context: Because public TCR beta signatures pointed to carriage of CMV infection together with the matching HLA type, the HLA type of each donor mattered for the analysis.

The paper's findings and limits, for the study overall: In both this cohort and an independent roughly 350-donor cohort, the cumulative frequency of public TCR beta family members distinguished carriers of CMV infection plus the relevant HLA type. The ex vivo response was dominated by HLA-C-restricted CMV-specific TCR beta clonotypes, which also provided the single most frequent clonotype in two of eight donors.

As for this clonotype: Its antigen has not been determined. There are no base qualities to consult, and no much larger clone falls within one base.

Sequencing took place on an Illumina HiSeq 1500. TCRdb trimmed the raw reads at Q25, called clones with MiXCR and kept productive beta chains. Rows are combined by CDR3 protein, so each entry shows the most common genes and DNA. Recorded for this sample are nearly 550,000 distinct CDR3 sequences; approximately 15% of them occurred a single time. The biggest ten clones account for more than 20% of the sample. Source material: CD8+ T cells from PBMCs. This TCR was recovered from a human donor in good health (CMV status not recorded). Some clones in this sample may be carry-over from other donors' samples.

The CDR3 corresponds to CAISESTVINEKLFF. The DNA reads as follows: TGTGCCATCAGTGAGTCTACAGTTATTAATGAAAAACTGTTTTTT. This chain joins TRBV10-3 to TRBJ1-4; the D gene cannot be named for sure. The junction shows trimming of 0 bases on V and 4 bases on J, plus 9 bases between the germline ends. The CDR3 runs 15 amino acids, cysteine and phenylalanine included. Only CDR3 DNA is held: 45 bases, read in frame from base 1. CDR1 and CDR2, looked up from the germline V gene, are ENHRY and SYGVKD.